The entry that follows covers one T cell receptor (beta chain) sequence. In the original workflow: Estimation of nucleated cell counts was performed using reference gene primer amplification. Measured with immunoSEQ multiplex PCR; TCRdb has only the in-frame clones, and not every one. Clone size and the V and J calls come from that table; the DNA yielded D and trimming. The table has 60,000 to 85,000 clones, roughly 81% seen once. This sample was taken from a study of blood T cell repertoires in COVID-19. V was clipped by 3 bases and J by 0 bases, with 8 bases between them. Per germline, CDR1 MNHEY and CDR2 SMNVEV (reference sequence). This CDR3 spans 15 amino acids.

Material for sequencing was peripheral blood. This chain links TRBV27 with TRBJ2-2; D is uncertain. The sequence was collected from a man aged 65-85 years with acute or convalescent COVID-19. The CDR3, as DNA: TGTGCCAGCAGTTTTCCCCCTCCGAACACCGGGGAGCTGTTTTTT. This codes for CASSFPPPNTGELFF.